This T cell receptor beta chain is from a study of T cell responses to AZD1222 COVID-19 vaccine. With V trimmed by 4 bases and J by 0 bases, 3 bases remained unmatched. Germline V CDR1 and CDR2: KGHSH, LQKENI. This CDR3 contains 17 residues. Clones were sequenced by immunoSEQ multiplex PCR, and TCRdb holds only the in-frame ones, with some missing. This table has about 53,000 clones, about 88% appearing once. Study findings and constraints: Donors were mostly white British, more females; clonal diversity possibly underestimated. The repertoires were collected only after the peak T cell response. Close to half of all spike-specific TCRs reportedly target regions of the variants that are unmutated.

With regard to this clone: The target antigen is unknown.

Sample: peripheral blood, taken on day 0 of AZD1222 vaccination. This chain uses TRBV18 with TRBJ2-6, with 10 bases fitting TRBD1. The sequence came from an adult in good health. The CDR3 sequence is CASSRRDRGSGANVLTF. The CDR3 coding sequence is TGTGCCAGCTCACGACGGGACAGGGGCTCTGGGGCCAACGTCCTGACTTTC.